This TCR beta chain was recorded in a study of cytomegalovirus exposure and HLA in healthy donors. CDR3 size: 18 residues. The germline gives CDR1 MGHRA, CDR2 YSYEKL. V gave up 3 bases and J gave up 6 bases; unmatched junction bases: 19. Both 60 Vbeta primers and 13 Jbeta primers went into the PCR. Profiling relied on immunoSEQ multiplex PCR, and the TCRdb table lists in-frame clones only, not all of them. The data hold roughly 200,000 clones, with over 65% observed a single time. What was sequenced was PBMCs. The TCR originated in a man aged 18 to 30 in good health and CMV-seronegative. The chain recombines TRBV4-1 with TRBJ1-2, with TRBD1 matching over 7 bases. The CDR3 sequence: CASSHVIGKRGRGNGYTF. CDR3 in DNA: TGCGCCAGCAGCCACGTCATTGGAAAGAGGGGGCGCGGTAATGGCTACACCTTC.